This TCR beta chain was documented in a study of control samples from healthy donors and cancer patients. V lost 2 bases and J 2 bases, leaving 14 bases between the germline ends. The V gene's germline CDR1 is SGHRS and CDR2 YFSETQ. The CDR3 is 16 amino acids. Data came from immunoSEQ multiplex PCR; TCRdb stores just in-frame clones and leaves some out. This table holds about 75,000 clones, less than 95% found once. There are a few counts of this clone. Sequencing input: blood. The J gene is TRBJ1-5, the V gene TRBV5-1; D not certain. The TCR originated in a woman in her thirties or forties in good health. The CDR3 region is CASSFDRVRRNQPQHF. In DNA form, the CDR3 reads TGCGCCAGCAGCTTTGATCGCGTTCGGCGCAATCAGCCCCAGCATTTT. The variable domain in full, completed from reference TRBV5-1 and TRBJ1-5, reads KAGVTQTPRYLIKTRGQQVTLSCSPISGHRSVSWYQQTPGQGLQFLFEYFSETQRNKGNFPGRFSGRQFSNSRSEMNVSTLELGDSALYLCASSFDRVRRNQPQHFGDGTRLSIL.